Following are 23 T cell receptor beta chains from one sample sequenced in a study of blood T cells in healthy people across ages. The use of a sample-barcoded 5' primer and a J-beta primer mix characterized a second PCR of about 7 to 12 cycles. TCRdb used MiXCR to reprocess the 5' RACE reads, holding one entry per CDR3 protein. The data hold under 1,100,000 distinct CDR3 sequences, with about 23% observed a single time. These same records also appear under a second study, on T cells of mothers and their children.

Sequences were obtained from blood. The receptors were sampled from a girl aged 2 to 10 in good health.

J is TRBJ2-2 and V is TRBV6-5; 9 positions agree with TRBD1. The CDR3 extends over 15 amino acids. V trimming: 6 bases; J trimming: 5 bases; junction bases outside the gene matches: 7. Looked up from germline, CDR1 is MNHEY and CDR2 is SVGAGI. CDR3 loop: CASSPGTGFTGELFF. DNA for the CDR3: TGTGCCAGCAGCCCCGGGACAGGGTTTACCGGGGAGCTGTTTTTT.

This clonotype was counted a few times. The chain has TRBV29-1 and TRBJ2-5; 8 bases match TRBD1. The CDR3 loop spans 15 amino acids. The germline CDR1 and CDR2 sequences are SQVTM and ANQGSEA. With V trimmed by 3 bases and J by 0 bases, 6 bases remained unmatched. Here the CDR3 DNA reads TGCAGCGTTGATCGACAGGGGCCGTACCAAGAGACCCAGTACTTC. Translation gives CSVDRQGPYQETQYF.

This clonotype was seen a handful of times. The V and J genes are TRBV7-2 and TRBJ2-5, with D perhaps being TRBD1 or TRBD2 (6 bases each). There are 16 residues in the CDR3. Trimming took off 5 bases at V and 2 bases at J, with 18 bases between the two ends. Germline V CDR1 and CDR2: SGHTA, FQGNSA. The CDR3 bases are TGTGCCAGCAGCCGGGGGCTGGCAGGACGACAAGAGACCCAGTACTTC. Residues: CASSRGLAGRQETQYF.

This clonotype was seen more than once but under ten times. The chain is built from TRBV29-1 and TRBJ2-5, with D perhaps matching TRBD2 (5 bases). TRBJ2-7 explains the end of the DNA better; the J call may be wrong. Germline assignment: CDR1 SQVTM and CDR2 ANQGSEA. The CDR3 covers 15 residues. CDR3 DNA sequence: TGCAGCGGGATGATTCCGGGATCTCTCTTCTACGAGCAGTACTTC. Translated: CSGMIPGSLFYEQYF.

This chain connects TRBV5-5 to TRBJ2-5; D unclear. V lost 0 bases and J 4 bases, leaving 16 bases between the germline ends. Germline V gene lookup returns CDR1 SGHKS and CDR2 YYEKEE (reference sequence). The CDR3 sequence is 16 residues long. This CDR3 reads CASSLETPRPAETQYF. CDR3 nucleotide sequence: TGTGCCAGCAGCTTGGAGACCCCAAGGCCCGCAGAGACCCAGTACTTC.

This clonotype was counted between two and nine times. The chain combines TRBV7-9 with TRBJ2-7; no definite D call. This CDR3 is 14 amino acids long. Germline V gene data show CDR1 as SEHNR and CDR2 as FQNEAQ (reference sequence). V was clipped by 3 bases and J by 0 bases, with 9 bases between them. The CDR3 loop is CASSFTYSSYEQYF. The DNA for the CDR3 is TGTGCCAGCAGCTTTACGTACAGCTCCTACGAGCAGTACTTC.

This clonotype was recorded once. The chain recombines TRBV20-1 with TRBJ2-3, with D perhaps matching TRBD2 (7 bases). Per germline, CDR1 DFQATT and CDR2 SNEGSKA (reference sequence). The CDR3 contains 18 residues. V dropped 1 base and J dropped 4 bases, with 24 bases sitting between them. CDR3 protein: CSARVTRLEGGLADTQYF. The CDR3 DNA reads as TGCAGTGCTAGAGTAACCCGGCTAGAGGGGGGGCTGGCAGATACGCAGTATTTT.

The V gene is TRBV4-1, the J gene TRBJ2-7; no clear D gene. From germline, CDR1 is MGHRA and CDR2 YSYEKL. V lost 0 bases, J lost 0 bases, and 12 bases lay in between. CDR3 length: 16 residues. CDR3 amino acids: CASSQEGPLSSYEQYF. In DNA, the CDR3 is TGCGCCAGCAGCCAAGAAGGGCCTCTCAGCTCCTACGAGCAGTACTTC.

This clonotype was seen a few times. This chain uses TRBV7-9 with TRBJ2-3; 12 bases match TRBD2. CDR3 size: 15 residues. The ends lost 3 bases at V and 6 bases at J; junction bases unmatched: 4. The germline gives CDR1 SEHNR, CDR2 FQNEAQ (reference sequence). This CDR3 reads CASSFLAGGHDTQYF. Here the CDR3 DNA reads TGTGCCAGCAGCTTCCTAGCGGGGGGGCACGATACGCAGTATTTT.

As for this clonotype: The junction does not match germline at one end; this may be a read error. This sequence joins TRBV11-3 and TRBJ2-5; tentatively, D is TRBD2 (6 bases). The CDR3 has 13 amino acids. CDR1 is SGHNT and CDR2 is YENEEA in the germline V gene. The chain's CDR3 is CASSWVGLNEQFF. CDR3 coding DNA: TGTGCCAGCAGCTGGGTAGGACTAAATGAGCAGTTTTTC.

This clonotype showed up just a few times. The rearrangement uses TRBV9 and TRBJ2-3; TRBD1 matches 11 bases. The CDR3 covers 16 residues. V dropped 3 bases and J dropped 2; count of bases not matched to a gene: 5. Germline loops: CDR1 SGDLS, CDR2 YYNGEE. For the CDR3, the DNA is TGTGCCAGCAGCGCCGGACAGGGGGCTTTCACAGATACGCAGTATTTT. Protein sequence: CASSAGQGAFTDTQYF.

This clonotype was counted only a few times. The rearrangement links TRBV20-1 to TRBJ2-7; D is ambiguous. Germline V lookup: CDR1 DFQATT, CDR2 SNEGSKA (reference sequence). The CDR3 spans 14 residues. The V and J ends lost 0 bases and 0 bases respectively, with 9 bases between them. The CDR3 region is CSARDHGDSYEQYF. The CDR3 DNA reads as TGCAGTGCTAGAGATCACGGCGACTCCTACGAGCAGTACTTC.

The chain has TRBV7-9 and TRBJ2-5; 10 nucleotides agree with TRBD1. There are 15 residues in the CDR3. The V and J ends lost 2 bases and 5 bases, in that order; junction bases with no gene match: 5. The germline CDR1 and CDR2 sequences are SEHNR and FQNEAQ (reference sequence). The CDR3 reads CASSLMWTGGETQYF. The CDR3, as DNA: TGTGCCAGCAGCTTAATGTGGACAGGGGGTGAGACCCAGTACTTC.

On this clonotype itself: The germline gene is not matched at one end of the junction; a read error may be the cause. The chain uses TRBV28 and TRBJ2-7; 7 nucleotides line up with TRBD1. This CDR3 is 14 amino acids long. The germline V gene has CDR1 MDHEN and CDR2 SYDVKM. The CDR3 spells CAGRSTGSSYEQYF. The CDR3 DNA sequence: TGTGCCGGCAGGTCGACAGGGAGCTCCTACGAGCAGTACTTC.

The chain is built from TRBV4-2 and TRBJ2-5, with 9 bases lining up with TRBD1. The ends lost 3 bases at V and 7 bases at J; junction bases unmatched: 6. The length of the CDR3 is 14 residues. Germline CDR1 and CDR2: LGHNA and YNFKEQ. CDR3 nucleotides: TGTGCCAGCAGCCACCCGGGACAGGGTCCGACCCAGTACTTC. As protein: CASSHPGQGPTQYF.

This clonotype was seen a handful of times. The chain carries TRBV6-5 and TRBJ1-2; TRBD1 aligns across 7 bases. V shed 6 bases, J shed 8 bases, and the junction held 9 bases outside the gene matches. Germline CDR1 is MNHEY and CDR2 is SVGAGI. This CDR3 spans 13 amino acids. CDR3 coding DNA: TGTGCCAGCAGCCTAGGGGGCTACGGCGGCTACACCTTC. This sequence encodes CASSLGGYGGYTF.

This clonotype showed up just a few times. The rearrangement joins TRBV29-1 to TRBJ2-1, with a weak D call TRBD2 (6 bases). The germline gives CDR1 SQVTM, CDR2 ANQGSEA. The length of the CDR3 is 15 residues. V was clipped by 3 bases and J by 0 bases, with 12 bases between them. CDR3 sequence (DNA): TGCAGCGTTGAGGGTACGACTAGCTCCTACAATGAGCAGTTCTTC. Amino acids: CSVEGTTSSYNEQFF.

This clonotype was seen a handful of times. The junction departs from the called germline gene at one end, perhaps through a read error. V and J are TRBV7-7 and TRBJ2-1; perhaps TRBD1 as D (5 bases). This CDR3 comprises 13 residues. Germline loops: CDR1 SSHAT, CDR2 FNYEAQ (reference sequence). CDR3 nucleotides: TGTGCTAGCAGCTTAAGTGAAGGGGCTGAGCAGTTCTTC. This codes for CASSLSEGAEQFF.

This chain connects TRBV20-1 to TRBJ2-1, with TRBD2 matching 9 bases. The germline V gene encodes CDR1 DFQATT and CDR2 SNEGSKA (reference sequence). Unmatched junction bases numbered 6, after V lost 5 bases and J lost 1 base. This CDR3 contains 15 residues. In DNA, the CDR3 is TGCAGTGCTCTCGTTAGCGGGGGATCCTACAATGAGCAGTTCTTC. Protein sequence: CSALVSGGSYNEQFF.

The V gene is TRBV27, the J gene TRBJ1-4; no clear D. Per the germline V gene, CDR1 is MNHEY and CDR2 is SMNVEV (reference sequence). The CDR3 has 16 residues. V was cut by 2 bases and J by 3 bases, with 13 bases left in between. The CDR3 bases are TGTGCCAGCAGTTTAGACATTCCGTGGGCTAATGAAAAACTGTTTTTT. Translated: CASSLDIPWANEKLFF.

The chain is built from TRBV28 and TRBJ2-6; D is perhaps TRBD1 (6 bases). Germline CDR1 and CDR2: MDHEN and SYDVKM. This CDR3 region has 12 residues. CDR3 region: CATGTGANVLTF. The CDR3 region has the DNA TGTGCTACAGGGACTGGGGCCAACGTCCTGACTTTC.

The chain links TRBV29-1 to TRBJ2-5, with TRBD2 matching over 9 bases. The J call may be wrong; the DNA end is better matched by TRBJ2-1. This CDR3 contains 14 residues. Germline V CDR1 and CDR2: SQVTM, ANQGSEA. The CDR3 region has the DNA TGCAGCGTTCCTACTAGCGGGTCCTACAATGAGCAGTTCTTC. The encoded protein is CSVPTSGSYNEQFF.

This clonotype showed up just a few times. J is TRBJ2-1 and V is TRBV27; perhaps D is TRBD1 or TRBD2 (5 bases each). The germline gives CDR1 MNHEY, CDR2 SMNVEV (reference sequence). The V end was cut by 10 bases, the J end by 8 bases, with 15 bases between. CDR3 length: 12 residues. CDR3 region: CATRGEYDEQFF. CDR3 nucleotides: TGTGCCACCCGGGGCGAGTACGATGAGCAGTTCTTC.